The 20 T cell receptor beta chains below come from one sample, sequenced in a study of HIV-infected patients and healthy controls. cDNA was made from approximately 0.55 ug RNA using alpha and beta constant primers. Each of the alpha and beta chains got its own library through chain-specific third strand synthesis with indices. TCRdb redid the calling of the 5' RACE reads with MiXCR, one entry per CDR3 protein. The data contain about 14,000 distinct CDR3 sequences, more than 10% of them singletons. Antiretroviral therapy had run roughly three months, about 14 weeks, before follow-up blood collection. The repertoire came from unfractionated whole blood and reflected all unsorted peripheral T cells. The specimen was blood, collected during antiretroviral therapy. These receptors were collected from an adult with HIV infection. The donor label of this sample is uncertain.

This chain links TRBV29-1 with TRBJ1-1, with a possible D match to TRBD1 (5 bases). Trimming took 6 bases from V and 0 from J, leaving 11 bases between them. The CDR3 loop spans 13 amino acids. Germline loops: CDR1 SQVTM, CDR2 ANQGSEA. Written as DNA, the CDR3 is TGCAGCGTACTATTACAGGTGAACACTGAAGCTTTCTTT. Protein: CSVLLQVNTEAFF. The full variable domain, its missing parts supplied by reference TRBV29-1 and TRBJ1-1, is SAVISQKPSRDICQRGTSLTIQCQVDSQVTMMFWYRQQPGQSLTLIATANQGSEATYESGFVIDKFPISRPNLTFSTLTVSNMSPEDSSIYLCSVLLQVNTEAFFGQGTRLTVV.

At least ten counts were recorded for this clonotype. The V and J genes are TRBV19 and TRBJ2-2; D is perhaps TRBD2 (5 bases). Germline V gene sequence: CDR1 LNHDA, CDR2 SQIVND (reference sequence). This CDR3 is 13 amino acids long. V was clipped by 7 bases and J by 5 bases, with 11 bases between them. The CDR3: CASNREMTGELFF. The CDR3 region has the DNA TGTGCCAGTAATAGGGAGATGACCGGGGAGCTGTTTTTT.

This clonotype was observed at least ten times. The chain links TRBV15 to TRBJ2-1, with D possibly TRBD2 on 6 matching bases. Germline CDR1 LNHNV, CDR2 YYDKDF (reference sequence). With 3 bases removed from V and 8 bases from J, the gap between germline ends came to 14 bases. The CDR3 runs to 14 residues. CDR3 sequence: CATSSGTSADEQFF. In nucleotides, the CDR3 is TGTGCCACCAGCAGCGGGACTTCTGCGGATGAGCAGTTCTTC.

Comment on this clonotype: This sequence may be a read error, since a much larger clone differs from it by one base. V gene TRBV18 combines with J gene TRBJ2-7; D possibly corresponds to TRBD1 (6 bases). Per the germline V gene, CDR1 is KGHSH and CDR2 is LQKENI. The CDR3 runs 14 residues. Here the CDR3 reads CDSSTRGSTSEQYF. CDR3 coding DNA: TGTGACAGCTCAACCAGGGGATCCACTTCCGAGCAGTACTTC.

This clonotype was detected only a few times. This CDR3 is CASSLGGTQYF. The CDR3 nucleotides read TGTGCCAGCAGTTTAGGCGGGACCCAGTACTTC. The rearrangement links TRBV28 to TRBJ2-5; D gene uncertain. The V end was cut by 2 bases, the J end by 7 bases, with 5 bases between. The germline V gene has CDR1 MDHEN and CDR2 SYDVKM. This CDR3 is 11 amino acids long.

The CDR3 protein is CASSFWGQSNQPQHF. The CDR3 nucleotides are TGTGCCAGCAGTTTCTGGGGGCAGAGCAATCAGCCCCAGCATTTT. V is TRBV12-3 or TRBV12-4 and J is TRBJ1-5; D possibly corresponds to TRBD1 (6 bases). The CDR3 has 15 amino acids. V dropped 3 bases and J dropped 1 base, with 10 bases sitting between them.

This chain links TRBV2 with TRBJ2-6; the D gene could be TRBD1 or TRBD2 (6 bases each). The CDR3 length is 15 residues. Trimming shortened V by 5 bases and J by 1 base, and 9 bases separated the two germline ends. Germline V gives CDR1 SNHLY, CDR2 FYNNEI. As DNA, the CDR3 is TGTGCCAGCAGTAAAGGGGGGTCTGGGGCCAACGTCCTGACTTTC. It translates to CASSKGGSGANVLTF.

This clonotype came up many times. V gene TRBV30 combines with J gene TRBJ2-5; 10 bases align to TRBD2. Germline V gene lookup returns CDR1 GTSNPN and CDR2 SVGIG (reference sequence). The J segment lost 2 bases and the V segment lost 0 bases, leaving 6 bases of the junction unmatched. The CDR3 covers 16 residues. CDR3 protein: CAWSVTSGTFQETQYF. CDR3 DNA sequence: TGTGCCTGGAGTGTCACTAGCGGGACGTTTCAAGAGACCCAGTACTTC.

This clonotype came up many times. The CDR3: CASSLAGTSTGELFF. DNA of the CDR3: TGCGCCAGCAGCTTGGCTGGGACAAGCACCGGGGAGCTGTTTTTT. The J gene is TRBJ2-2, the V gene TRBV5-1, with D possibly TRBD1 on 6 matching bases. The CDR3 is made up of 15 amino acids. The germline V gene has CDR1 SGHRS and CDR2 YFSETQ. The V end was cut by 0 bases, the J end by 4 bases, with 10 bases between.

This clonotype was picked up many times. The rearrangement uses TRBV12-3 or TRBV12-4 and TRBJ2-3; D unresolved. Trimming pared 6 bases from V and 0 bases from J, leaving 7 bases between. The CDR3 contains 13 residues. The CDR3 bases are TGTGCCAGCAGACCCTCAAGCACAGATACGCAGTATTTT. Residues: CASRPSSTDTQYF.

This clonotype was counted at least ten times. This chain uses TRBV11-2 with TRBJ2-2; D unresolved. CDR1 and CDR2 from the germline V gene are SGHAT and FQNNGV. This CDR3 comprises 15 residues. V gave up 1 base and J gave up 3 bases, with 9 bases separating them. The CDR3 region is CASSLVGQYTGELFF. The DNA for the CDR3 is TGTGCCAGCAGCTTAGTCGGGCAGTACACCGGGGAGCTGTTTTTT.

This clonotype was recorded at least ten times. This sequence joins TRBV19 and TRBJ2-7, with 9 bases aligning to TRBD2. Germline trimming cut 5 bases from V and 5 bases from J; bases unmatched to any gene: 10. The CDR3 is 15 amino acids. The germline CDR1 and CDR2 sequences are LNHDA and SQIVND (reference sequence). As DNA, the CDR3 is TGTGCCAGTAGTGAATCGCGGGAGGGCCGGGACGAGCAGTACTTC. It specifies CASSESREGRDEQYF.

This clonotype was counted only a few times. The chain carries TRBV5-1 and TRBJ2-3, with 7 bases lining up with TRBD2. The germline gives CDR1 SGHRS, CDR2 YFSETQ. The CDR3 extends over 17 amino acids. The V segment lost 0 bases and the J segment 6 bases; nucleotides outside the gene matches: 13. DNA of the CDR3: TGCGCCAGCAGCTTGGGACTAGCAGCCCGGGGGGTTGATACGCAGTATTTT. It translates to CASSLGLAARGVDTQYF.

There are many counts of this clonotype. J is TRBJ1-5 and V is TRBV21-1. TRBV21-1 is tagged as a pseudogene. This CDR3 has 16 residues. This CDR3 reads CASSKGNRQNNQPQHF. CDR3 nucleotides: TGTGCCAGCAGCAAAGGAAATCGGCAGAACAATCAGCCCCAGCATTTT.

Many counts were recorded for this clonotype. V gene TRBV5-1 combines with J gene TRBJ2-1; 7 bases are a match to TRBD2. This CDR3 has 15 amino acids. CDR1 and CDR2 (germline): SGHRS, YFSETQ. V dropped 1 base and J dropped 2; count of bases not matched to a gene: 3. The CDR3 coding sequence is TGCGCCAGCAGCTTGCTCGGGACTACCTACAATGAGCAGTTCTTC. This sequence encodes CASSLLGTTYNEQFF.

This clonotype was seen many times. V and J are TRBV11-2 and TRBJ2-1; no clear D gene. The CDR3 has 12 residues. Germline V gene lookup returns CDR1 SGHAT and CDR2 FQNNGV. Trimming cost V 5 bases and J 4 bases, with 6 bases left between them. The DNA for the CDR3 is TGTGCCAGCAGCCGGTCGTACAATGAGCAGTTCTTC. Its protein product is CASSRSYNEQFF.

This clonotype came up many times. The chain has TRBV12-3 or TRBV12-4 and TRBJ2-3, with D maybe TRBD1 (5 bases). Deletions cut 6 bases from V and 4 bases from J, with 14 bases between. The length of the CDR3 is 14 residues. The CDR3 is CASSHRQGADTQYF. As DNA, the CDR3 is TGTGCCAGCAGCCACCGGCAGGGTGCAGATACGCAGTATTTT.

A few counts support this clonotype. The chain combines TRBV19 with TRBJ2-7; tentatively, D is TRBD2 (6 bases). V was clipped by 5 bases and J by 0 bases, with 14 bases between them. Germline CDR1 is LNHDA and CDR2 is SQIVND (reference sequence). This CDR3 contains 15 residues. The CDR3 sequence: CASSPTGTDSYEQYF. Written as DNA, the CDR3 is TGTGCCAGTAGTCCTACCGGGACTGACTCCTACGAGCAGTACTTC.

This clonotype was recorded many times. The chain joins TRBV27 to TRBJ1-5, with no clear D. Germline V gene data show CDR1 as MNHEY and CDR2 as SMNVEV (reference sequence). V lost 7 bases to trimming and J lost 6 bases, with 13 bases between them. The CDR3 contains 13 residues. For the CDR3, the DNA is TGTGCCAGCACCCGGAATATGGGTCAGCCCCAGCATTTT. Amino acid sequence: CASTRNMGQPQHF.

This clonotype has a count of ten or more. This chain connects TRBV27 to TRBJ2-7; D is possibly TRBD1 (6 bases). V was clipped by 1 base and J by 6 bases, with 10 bases between them. Germline values: CDR1 MNHEY, CDR2 SMNVEV (reference sequence). The CDR3 runs to 13 residues. In DNA, the CDR3 is TGTGCCAGCAGTTTATTCACAGGGAGCGAGCAGTACTTC. Its translation: CASSLFTGSEQYF.